The 9 T cell receptor beta chains below were found in one sample sequenced in a study of technical replicates of blood from a handful of donors. Clones were sequenced by immunoSEQ multiplex PCR, and TCRdb holds only the in-frame ones, with some missing. The profile shows about 93,000 clones, 95% of them singletons. Sequencing used T cells isolated from PBMCs. The receptor set was obtained from a human donor in good health.

This rearrangement joins TRBV28 to TRBJ2-5; 9 bases match TRBD2. Germline V CDR1 and CDR2: MDHEN, SYDVKM. The ends lost 3 bases at V and 5 bases at J; junction bases unmatched: 10. The CDR3 is 16 amino acids. The CDR3 nucleotides read TGTGCCAGCAGTTTGGGCGCGGGGGGGGTTCTGGAGACCCAGTACTTC. Translating it yields CASSLGAGGVLETQYF.

This clone was picked up one time. The genes are TRBV19 and TRBJ1-5; TRBD1 might be the D (6 bases). V lost 7 bases and J 8 bases, leaving 18 bases between the germline ends. The germline V gene has CDR1 LNHDA and CDR2 SQIVND (reference sequence). This CDR3 has 14 residues. Written as DNA, the CDR3 is TGTGCCAGTACCGTGGGGGGGGGCAGGAAGCCCCAGCATTTT. Translation gives CASTVGGGRKPQHF.

The rearrangement joins TRBV9 to TRBJ1-2; D gene ambiguous. Trimming left V 0 bases short and J 3 bases short, with 6 bases between. The CDR3 totals 13 residues. Germline values: CDR1 SGDLS, CDR2 YYNGEE. DNA of the CDR3: TGTGCCAGCAGCGTAGAGAGGGACTATGGCTACACCTTC. This codes for CASSVERDYGYTF.

This sequence joins TRBV13 and TRBJ2-7; D not certain. The CDR3 has 12 residues. With 2 bases removed from V and 5 bases from J, the gap between germline ends came to 7 bases. Germline lookup yields CDR1 PRHDT and CDR2 FYEKMQ (reference sequence). The CDR3 is CASSLFADEQYF. CDR3 DNA sequence: TGTGCCAGCAGCTTATTCGCGGACGAGCAGTACTTC.

The V gene is TRBV21-1, the J gene TRBJ2-7; TRBD2 reflects the table's D call only, with no check against the DNA. TRBV21-1 has pseudogene status. The CDR3 loop spans 12 amino acids. The CDR3 sequence: CASSKEIGEQYF. The DNA for the CDR3 is TGTGCCAGCAGCAAAGAAATCGGCGAGCAGTACTTC.

The chain links TRBV5-4 to TRBJ2-1; no clear D. Trimming stripped 2 bases from V and 3 bases from J, with 3 bases between. CDR3 size: 12 residues. Germline V gives CDR1 SGHNT, CDR2 YYREEE (reference sequence). CDR3: CASSFNYNEQFF. CDR3 bases: TGTGCCAGCAGCTTTAACTACAATGAGCAGTTCTTC.

The rearrangement joins TRBV7-9 to TRBJ2-7; 7 bases agree with TRBD1. Germline V lookup: CDR1 SEHNR, CDR2 FQNEAQ (reference sequence). This CDR3 comprises 12 residues. The CDR3 sequence: CASRDSNYEQYF. DNA of the CDR3: TGTGCATCCCGGGACAGCAACTACGAGCAGTACTTC.

For the CDR3, the DNA is TGCGCCAGCAGCCAAGTCTTACAGGGGAAAGAGCAGTTCTTC. The encoded protein is CASSQVLQGKEQFF. V usage is TRBV4-1 and J usage is TRBJ2-1; 7 nucleotides line up with TRBD1. The CDR3 spans 14 residues. Per germline, CDR1 MGHRA and CDR2 YSYEKL. V shed 1 base, J shed 10 bases, and the junction held 7 bases outside the gene matches.

The rearrangement joins TRBV28 to TRBJ2-7; TRBD2 matches at 7 bases. The CDR3 is 14 residues long. V shed 3 bases and J 7 bases; nucleotides not matched to a gene: 9. Germline loops: CDR1 MDHEN, CDR2 SYDVKM. CDR3 in DNA: TGTGCCAGCAGTTTGGAGGGGAGGGCATGGGAGCAGTACTTC. It encodes CASSLEGRAWEQYF.